Shown below are 14 T cell receptor beta chains from a single sample sequenced in a study of relationships among human T cell subsets. Semiquantitative ARM-PCR amplified T cell receptor alpha and beta CDR3 regions from mRNA. ARM-PCR used tagged nested gene-specific primers, then communal superprimers for exponential amplification. TCRdb called the multiplex PCR reads again in MiXCR, with one record for every CDR3 protein. The repertoire consists of 13,000 or so distinct CDR3 sequences, with 67% occurring once and the leading ten covering just under 30%. The Th1 cells were the flow-through after CD25, CD56 and CD294 bead selections. Sequenced material: CD4+ Th1 cells sorted from blood. The receptors here all came from a man aged 35 to 55 in good health.

Regarding this clonotype: An end of the junction differs from the germline gene, which may be a read error. V gene TRBV20-1 combines with J gene TRBJ2-5; no reliable D call. Germline CDR1 and CDR2: DFQATT and SNEGSKA (reference sequence). This CDR3 is 10 amino acids long. The CDR3 loop reads CSAGEETQYF. The CDR3, as DNA: TGCAGTGCTGGAGAAGAGACCCAGTACTTC.

The DNA of the CDR3 is TGTGCCAGCAGTAATAGCGGGCTCTACGAGCAGTACTTC. As protein: CASSNSGLYEQYF. V gene TRBV12-3 or TRBV12-4 combines with J gene TRBJ2-7; 7 bases agree with TRBD2. This CDR3 has 13 residues. Trimming cost V 5 bases and J 3 bases; bases outside gene matches: 4.

The genes are TRBV11-2 and TRBJ2-3; 14 bases fit TRBD2. Germline CDR1 and CDR2: SGHAT and FQNNGV. With 4 bases clipped from V and 4 bases from J, the junction kept 4 bases outside the gene matches. CDR3 size: 16 residues. CDR3 region: CASSSGLAGGPDTQYF. As DNA, the CDR3 is TGTGCCAGCAGCTCCGGACTAGCGGGAGGCCCAGATACGCAGTATTTT.

The chain recombines TRBV6-6 with TRBJ2-7; a weak D match, TRBD2 (5 bases). The germline V gene has CDR1 MNHNY and CDR2 SVGAGI (reference sequence). V gave up 5 bases and J gave up 6 bases, with 14 bases separating them. CDR3 size: 13 residues. The CDR3 spells CASSPGVLVEQYF. For the CDR3, the DNA is TGTGCCAGCAGTCCCGGGGTCCTGGTCGAGCAGTACTTC.

The chain employs TRBV20-1 and TRBJ2-3; D is unresolved. V shed 1 base and J shed 6 bases, with 11 bases lying between them. Germline-derived CDR1 and CDR2 are DFQATT and SNEGSKA (reference sequence). CDR3 length equals 13 residues. The CDR3 region has the DNA TGCAGTGCTAGAGGCAGATTGAGGGATACGCAGTATTTT. Translation gives CSARGRLRDTQYF.

The J gene is TRBJ2-1, the V gene TRBV11-2, with 15 bases matching TRBD2. Germline CDR1 SGHAT, CDR2 FQNNGV. V was pared by 3 bases and J by 8 bases, with 11 bases of the junction left unmatched. The CDR3 is made up of 18 amino acids. CDR3: CASSFSGTSGGTFYEQFF. The CDR3 DNA follows: TGTGCCAGCAGCTTTTCCGGGACTAGCGGGGGGACATTCTATGAGCAGTTCTTC.

This clonotype was picked up a small number of times. This chain joins TRBV28 and TRBJ2-5, with D perhaps matching TRBD1 (5 bases). The germline CDR1 and CDR2 sequences are MDHEN and SYDVKM. The CDR3 spans 15 residues. V was cut by 3 bases and J by 6 bases, with 17 bases left in between. CDR3 nucleotide sequence: TGTGCCAGCAGTTTGGATACGGTGGGGCCAAAGACCCAGTACTTC. Its protein product is CASSLDTVGPKTQYF.

The CDR3 DNA reads as TGTGCCAGCAGCTTAGGTCATCGAGGGGTCGGGGAGCTGTTTTTT. Translation: CASSLGHRGVGELFF. The chain carries TRBV11-2 and TRBJ2-2; D possibly matches TRBD1 or TRBD2 (5 bases each). This CDR3 is built from 15 residues. Trimming stripped 1 base from V and 7 bases from J, with 13 bases between. The germline gives CDR1 SGHAT, CDR2 FQNNGV.

This chain joins TRBV7-8 and TRBJ2-7; weak D call: TRBD2 (5 bases). Trimming cost V 6 bases and J 2 bases, with 8 bases left between them. CDR1 is SGHVS and CDR2 is FQNEAQ in the germline V gene. This CDR3 is built from 12 residues. This CDR3 is CASSTGTYEQYF. CDR3 in DNA: TGTGCCAGCAGTACCGGGACCTACGAGCAGTACTTC. Full variable domain (rest looked up from reference TRBV7-8 and TRBJ2-7): GAGVSQSPRYKVAKRGQDVALRCDPISGHVSLFWYQQALGQGPEFLTYFQNEAQLDKSGLPSDRFFAERPEGSVSTLKIQRTQQEDSAVYLCASSTGTYEQYFGPGTRLTVT.

The CDR3: CASSPSAWVVGTEAFF. The CDR3, as DNA: TGTGCCAGCAGCCCGTCGGCCTGGGTAGTAGGCACTGAAGCTTTCTTT. This chain connects TRBV11-2 to TRBJ1-1; D remains unclear. Per germline, CDR1 SGHAT and CDR2 FQNNGV. The ends were cut back, 5 bases at V and 4 bases at J, with 20 bases in the middle. The length of the CDR3 is 16 residues.

CDR3: CSVARGGNEQYF. The CDR3, as DNA: TGCAGCGTTGCCCGAGGAGGGAACGAGCAGTACTTC. The V gene is TRBV29-1, the J gene TRBJ2-7, with D possibly being TRBD2 (6 bases). The CDR3 spans 12 residues. The germline V gene encodes CDR1 SQVTM and CDR2 ANQGSEA. Trimming shortened V by 4 bases and J by 5 bases, and 12 bases separated the two germline ends.

This clonotype was picked up one time. This chain uses TRBV28 with TRBJ1-6; maybe TRBD1 (5 bases). Germline CDR1 reads MDHEN; CDR2 reads SYDVKM. This CDR3 has 17 residues. The germline V and J ends were trimmed by 5 bases and 0 bases, with 14 bases remaining between them. CDR3 in DNA: TGTGCCAGCAGTGAGGGACTTTCCGTCTCCTATAATTCACCCCTCCACTTT. Its translation is CASSEGLSVSYNSPLHF.

Comment on this clonotype: The junction departs from germline at one end; a sequencing error may be responsible. The rearrangement links TRBV6-5 to TRBJ2-7; D not certain. The CDR3 is made up of 13 amino acids. Germline V gene sequence: CDR1 MNHEY, CDR2 SVGAGI. The CDR3 nucleotides read TGTGCCATCAGTGAGGTGAAGGGCTACGAGCAGTACTTC. Translating gives CAISEVKGYEQYF.

The chain links TRBV6-2 or TRBV6-3 to TRBJ2-1; 10 nucleotides agree with TRBD2. Losses at the gene ends were 4 bases for V and 5 bases for J; bases not matched to a gene: 20. This CDR3 spans 20 amino acids. CDR1 and CDR2 (germline): MNHEY, SVGEGT. The CDR3 DNA reads TGTGCCAGCAGTTTACTGGCTAGCGGGAGAATTCTTTTAGAGGACAATGAGCAGTTCTTC. Residues: CASSLLASGRILLEDNEQFF.